The subject of this entry is one T cell receptor (beta chain). Its antigen is unknown. No clone much larger than this one lies a single base away; base qualities are absent. The data belong to a study of blood T cells in healthy people across ages (dated by TCRdb to between 2014 and 2016). General notes on the study: Template switching captured roughly one uniquely barcoded TCR beta cDNA molecule per two T cells in model experiments. Donors were grouped into four age groups: young (average approximately 15 years), middle-aged (under 40), aged (around 60) and long-lived (about 82). Donors of different ages were randomly distributed across sequencing lanes to avoid experimental bias. To track age-related changes in TCR beta repertoire diversity, the study relied on deep sequencing normalized with unique cDNA molecular identifiers. Using the same blood draw, the study looked at two additional independent replicas of 1 million unique cDNA reads for two donors, one aged 18 to 30 and the other aged 80 or older.

Looking up the germline V gene (reference sequence) yields CDR1 DFQATT and CDR2 SNEGSKA. The V and J ends are trimmed by 0 bases and 8 bases, leaving 11 bases between them. Its CDR3 holds 14 amino acids, cysteine through phenylalanine. Here the CDR3 DNA is all that survives: 42 bases in frame from base 1. Preparation of the library involved 5' RACE. Sequencing relied on an Illumina HiSeq 2500. A second about 7 to 11 cycle PCR used a sample-barcoded 5' primer and a J-beta primer mix. Each TCR beta cDNA molecule received a unique molecular identifier from a template-switch 5' adaptor carrying 12 random nucleotides. Each sample yielded at least 2.5 million CDR3-containing paired-end reads. All of the RNA was converted into first-strand cDNA using the Mint cDNA synthesis kit, with a TRBC-specific oligonucleotide serving as the primer. Following uracil-DNA glycosylase treatment, all cDNA underwent a first 18-cycle PCR with the universal primers M1SS and BC2_uni_R. The paper's processing steps were these. Normalization of each sample was performed by random selection of 1 million high-quality reads, each carrying a distinct molecular identifier. Instead of being binned into consensus sequences, reads that shared molecular identifiers were thrown out. MiTCR, run with a Q25 quality threshold and the strictest error-elimination algorithm, handled CDR3 identification, clonotype clustering and error correction. A nonparametric unseen species model with Euler transformation was used to estimate lower-bound total TCR beta diversity. TCRdb trimmed the raw reads at Q25, called clones with MiXCR and kept productive beta chains. Under each unique CDR3 protein, matching rows form one entry showing the most common genes and DNA. What appears here as the V and J calls and clone size reflects TCRdb's work, not the paper's. The sample table lists nearly 800,000 distinct CDR3 sequences, around 50% of them with a count of one. The biggest ten clones account for 25% to 30% of the sample.

The roughly 39 donors, aged about 6 to 100 years, were systemically healthy Caucasian individuals from Russia. About 10 milliliters of peripheral blood were collected from each donor into EDTA-treated Vacutainer tubes. Ficoll-Paque density-gradient centrifugation was used to isolate PBMCs, with at least 6 million per sample. Total RNA, at least 6 micrograms per sample, was extracted from PBMCs with Trizol reagent. For every donor, an aliquot of PBMCs went through flow cytometry to measure the percentages of naive CD45RAhigh/CD27high T cells. Broad study findings and their caveats: Compared with the aged group, more naive CD4+ T cells, fewer expanded clones and increased TCR diversity were shown by the long-lived group, suggesting age selection. Bulk unsorted PBMC profiling prevented conclusive comparison of naive and antigen-experienced compartments. Observed TCR beta diversity per million T cells fell roughly linearly with age, and a significant reduction was already apparent by age about 43. There was a strong correlation between observed TCR beta diversity and the percentage of naive T cells measured by flow cytometry. Estimates of total diversity from one million sequenced T cells were regarded as lower bounds and underestimates. Because donor CMV infection status was unknown, age-related changes in expanded clonotypes were potentially confounded.

The sequenced material came from blood. The TCR comes from a man aged 40-49 years in good health. The chain is assembled from TRBV20-1 and TRBJ1-6, and TRBD1 may be the D gene, going by 5 matching bases. This receptor carries the CDR3 CSARDLRVDSPLHF. The nucleotide sequence is TGCAGTGCTAGAGATCTCAGGGTTGATTCACCCCTCCACTTT.